What follows describes a single T cell receptor (beta chain). Its antigen is unidentified. This could be a read error, since a much larger clone is one nucleotide away. The CDR3 has 17 residues. The V gene's germline CDR1 is SGHDN and CDR2 FVKESK. These data come from a study of Graves' ophthalmopathy and Graves' hyperthyroidism. Exclusion covered patients with other autoimmune diseases or uncontrolled infections (as well as pregnancy or lactation). Symptoms, serum thyroxine and TRAb, thyroid ultrasound, and orbital computed tomography formed the diagnostic basis. Amplification of TCR beta CDR3 regions used RNA transcripts. A first-round RT-PCR used HTBI primers, followed by a second-round multiplex PCR. Via MiXCR, TCRdb re-called the multiplex PCR reads, giving one row per CDR3 protein. The table records about 420,000 distinct CDR3 sequences, more than 20% of them present only once. Findings of the study overall: Sensitivity of 87.88% and specificity of approximately 76% were achieved when a 13-signature model separated ophthalmopathy from stable hyperthyroidism.

The TCR originated in a young woman with stable Graves' hyperthyroidism. Sample: peripheral blood. The chain has TRBV14 and TRBJ1-1, with 7 bases aligning to TRBD1. CDR3 nucleotides: TGTGCCAGCAGCCAAGGATTTCACAGGGGTCTGTACACTGAAGCTTCCTTT. Its translation is CASSQGFHRGLYTEASF.